These 13 T cell receptor beta chains originate from one sample sequenced in a study of metastatic and nonmetastatic thyroid tumors. There were no patients who had received any treatment before thyroid surgery. Using MiXCR, TCRdb reanalyzed the PCR reads. The sample lists under 5,000 clones; about 23% were seen once. The material sequenced was tumor tissue. These receptors came from a male donor with papillary thyroid cancer or a benign thyroid nodule (not recorded which). Some clones in this sample may be carry-over from other donors' samples.

The chain couples TRBV5-1 to TRBJ2-3, with D tentatively TRBD2 (6 bases). V lost 1 base and J lost 1, with 10 bases in between. CDR1 SGHRS and CDR2 YFSETQ come from the germline V gene. CDR3 size: 15 residues. The CDR3 protein is CASSLFLAGTDTQYF. In DNA form, the CDR3 reads TGCGCCAGCAGCTTGTTTTTAGCGGGCACAGATACGCAGTATTTT. Together with reference TRBV5-1 and TRBJ2-3, the CDR3 gives the full variable domain: KAGVTQTPRYLIKTRGQQVTLSCSPISGHRSVSWYQQTPGQGLQFLFEYFSETQRNKGNFPGRFSGRQFSNSRSEMNVSTLELGDSALYLCASSLFLAGTDTQYFGPGTRLTVL.

At least ten counts were recorded for this clone. The chain joins TRBV6-1 to TRBJ1-5; weak D call: TRBD1 (6 bases). The V gene lost 5 bases and the J gene lost 9 bases, with 14 bases spanning the gap. CDR3 length: 13 amino acids. The germline V gene has CDR1 MNHNS and CDR2 SASEGT. CDR3 in amino acids: CASSLTQDRPQHF. CDR3 sequence (DNA): TGTGCCAGCAGTTTAACCCAGGACAGGCCCCAGCATTTT.

This clone is categorized as large (0.1 to 1%). This chain uses TRBV20-1 with TRBJ2-2; D gene unclear. Germline-derived CDR1 and CDR2 are DFQATT and SNEGSKA (reference sequence). V was trimmed by 3 bases and J by 1 base, leaving 6 bases between them. The CDR3 covers 13 residues. CDR3 in amino acids: CSASSQNTGELFF. Written as DNA, the CDR3 is TGCAGTGCTAGCTCCCAGAACACCGGGGAGCTGTTTTTT.

This clone was found many times. This rearrangement joins TRBV29-1 to TRBJ2-2, with 12 bases aligning to TRBD1. V was pared by 4 bases and J by 6 bases, with 3 bases of the junction left unmatched. The CDR3 runs to 14 residues. Germline V gene sequence: CDR1 SQVTM, CDR2 ANQGSEA. The CDR3 DNA reads TGCAGCGTTGTAGGGACAGGGGGCTCCGGGGAGCTGTTTTTT. It codes for CSVVGTGGSGELFF.

Comments on this clone: A much larger clone differs by one base, so this may be a read error. This chain joins TRBV3-1 and TRBJ2-1; perhaps TRBD2 as D (5 bases). Germline CDR1 and CDR2: LGHDT and YNNKEL (reference sequence). Trimming removed 2 bases from V and 9 bases from J, with 8 bases in between. The CDR3 has 12 residues. CDR3 in amino acids: CASSQSAGEQFF. CDR3 in DNA: TGTGCCAGCAGCCAAAGCGCGGGTGAGCAGTTCTTC.

In regard to this clone: One end of the junction does not line up with germline, which may come from a read error. The chain combines TRBV7-2 with TRBJ1-2, with TRBD1 as a possible D gene (5 bases). The germline V gene has CDR1 SGHTA and CDR2 FQGNSA. This CDR3 has 15 amino acids. The CDR3 bases are TGTGCCAGCATCTTAACGGGGGTAAAAAACTATGGCTACACCTTC. Protein product: CASILTGVKNYGYTF. Full variable domain (remainder filled in from reference TRBV7-2 and TRBJ1-2): GAGVSQSPSNKVTEKGKDVELRCDPISGHTALYWYRQSLGQGLEFLIYFQGNSAPDKSGLPSDRFSAERTGGSVSTLTIQRTQQEDSAVYLCASILTGVKNYGYTFGSGTRLTVV.

By share, this clone counts as large (0.1 to 1%). Other nucleotide sequences from this sample produce the same CDR3. V is TRBV6-1 and J is TRBJ1-6; D perhaps matches TRBD1 (5 bases). Trimming stripped 4 bases from V and 2 bases from J, with 6 bases between. The germline gives CDR1 MNHNS, CDR2 SASEGT. This CDR3 has 14 amino acids. The CDR3 nucleotides read TGTGCCAGCAGTGCAGGGCCCTATAATTCACCCCTCCACTTT. It specifies CASSAGPYNSPLHF.

The chain is built from TRBV5-1 and TRBJ1-6; tentatively, D is TRBD1 (5 bases). The germline V and J ends were trimmed by 1 base and 10 bases, with 12 bases remaining between them. Germline V lookup: CDR1 SGHRS, CDR2 YFSETQ. The CDR3 runs to 14 residues. The CDR3 DNA follows: TGCGCCAGCAGCTTGAAGCAGGGCTCCTCACCCCTCCACTTT. This sequence encodes CASSLKQGSSPLHF.

In this sample, this clone turned up many times. A much larger clone differs from this one at a single base, so this may be a read error. The chain joins TRBV20-1 to TRBJ1-4, with D unclear. The CDR3 runs 15 residues. The V end was cut by 3 bases, the J end by 1 base, with 12 bases between. CDR1 DFQATT and CDR2 SNEGSKA come from the germline V gene (reference sequence). This CDR3 is CSASGQELTNEKLFF. The CDR3 DNA sequence: TGCAGTGCTAGTGGGCAGGAGCTAACTAATGAAAAACTGTTTTTT.

This clone showed up many times. CDR3 nucleotides: TGCAGCGTTGCGGACGGGGAGCTGTTTTTT. This codes for CSVADGELFF. The chain couples TRBV29-1 to TRBJ2-2; D call uncertain. This CDR3 contains 10 residues. Trimming left V 4 bases short and J 7 bases short, with 4 bases between. CDR1 SQVTM and CDR2 ANQGSEA come from the germline V gene.

The chain carries TRBV5-1 and TRBJ2-3; D is unresolved. There are 16 residues in the CDR3. V dropped 0 bases and J dropped 6 bases, with 17 bases sitting between them. Looked up from germline, CDR1 is SGHRS and CDR2 is YFSETQ. The CDR3 sequence is CASSLEFYPPSDTQYF. The CDR3 bases are TGCGCCAGCAGCTTGGAATTCTACCCACCTTCCGATACGCAGTATTTT.

Many counts were recorded for this clone. The V and J genes are TRBV5-4 and TRBJ2-4; 9 bases match TRBD2. The germline V gene encodes CDR1 SGHNT and CDR2 YYREEE (reference sequence). Germline trimming cut 0 bases from V and 2 bases from J; bases unmatched to any gene: 15. The CDR3 has 20 amino acids. As DNA, the CDR3 is TGTGCCAGCAGCTTGGGGGGGATTGGCGGGAGGGATACCACCAAAAACATTCAGTACTTC. Its protein product is CASSLGGIGGRDTTKNIQYF.

This clone turned up a few times. J is TRBJ1-2 and V is TRBV27; D remains ambiguous. The CDR3 totals 13 residues. Trimming cost V 6 bases and J 5 bases, with 13 bases left between them. Germline V gene sequence: CDR1 MNHEY, CDR2 SMNVEV (reference sequence). CDR3 in DNA: TGTGCCAGCAGGTTGGGGTGGCAGTATGGCTACACCTTC. It specifies CASRLGWQYGYTF.